Here is one T cell receptor (beta chain) with its context. This clonotype has at least ten counts. Its antigen is unknown. No quality values exist for individual bases; no much larger clone is one base distant. TCR libraries were constructed from 400 ng RNA using the Immunoverse kit, and molecular barcoded adaptors covering alpha/delta and beta/gamma chains were employed. TCR library preparation used the same RNA that went into transcriptome sequencing. Sequencing of the TCR libraries was done on an Illumina HiSeq 4000 with 2 x 150 cycles. The authors' pipeline ran thus. TCR reads were aligned to human V, D, J and C references and assembled into CDR3 clonotypes with MiXCR, including quality filtering and error correction. The tcR package in R was used to analyze clonotype counts and gene usage diversity. For inspection of raw mapping reads, RNA-seq reads were mapped by STAR aligner version 2.5.3a onto GRCh37 of the human genome. IR-seq fastq files were randomly downsampled with Seqtk 1.3 to test the effect of sequencing depth on detected clonotypes. TCRdb handled the public reads itself, with Q25 trimming in fastp and clone calling in MiXCR, and kept productive beta chains. Rows matching on CDR3 protein sequence are summarized as one entry with the most common DNA and genes. The V and J calls and clone size come from TCRdb's table, not from the authors' own analysis. This sample has tens of thousands of distinct CDR3 sequences in its table, and less than 20% of those were observed once. Around two fifths of the sample belongs to the ten largest clones.

Each patient had bone marrow sampled at the time of active disease. Ficoll-Hypaque density gradient centrifugation was used to isolate the bone marrow mononuclear cells. To remove myeloma plasma cells, the cells were labeled with CD138 magnetic microbeads on a MACS separator, and CD138-negative cells were then collected by negative selection. The purity of the isolated cells was checked by flow cytometry with CD138 antibodies on an Attune NxT. Total RNA was extracted with TRIzol reagent and quantified with a NanoDrop spectrophotometer. Paired RNA-seq and IR-seq were performed on each patient's CD138-negative bone marrow sample. The source of the sample is a study of read filtering for tumor transcriptome and immune sequencing (dated by TCRdb to 2019 to 2021). Describing the broader study: Of the patients in the cohort, some 18 were male and over twelve were female, and their mean age was approximately 71 years, with a range of about 47 to 80. Under revised international staging, roughly 8 patients fell into R-ISS I, 15 to 20 into R-ISS II and 6 or 7 into R-ISS III. After DNase treatment, whole-transcriptome libraries were prepared with the TruSeq RNA Access Library Prep Kit. TCR-region mapped reads per sample ranged from about 4.05 to 10.27 million with IR-seq versus only roughly 85 to 1273 with RNA-seq. Using the same bone marrow samples, the study ran both targeted immune repertoire sequencing and bulk whole-transcriptome sequencing and then compared the TCR repertoires from each method. One main goal was a read-filtering strategy for immune repertoire data, in particular deciding whether clonotypes backed by only one read should be removed. The research as a whole found: Clonotypes were captured by IR-seq at much higher depth and more reliably than by RNA-seq, and smaller IR-seq throughput was sufficient for identification of most shared clonotypes. Removing single-read clonotypes increased the correlation between IR-seq and RNA-seq shared clonotype proportions. Single-read clonotypes made up 80% to 85% of clonotypes but 3% to 3.5% of total reads in IR-seq, and under 75% of clonotypes and 44.6% of reads in RNA-seq. The sorted CD138-negative fraction was a mixed bone marrow immune population, not purified T cells.

CDR1 and CDR2 are drawn from the germline V gene: SGDLS, YYNGEE. Between the V and J ends, shortened by 3 bases and 6 bases respectively, the junction contains 21 bases. The CDR3 contains 16 residues, cysteine and phenylalanine counted. Solely the CDR3 DNA is kept, with 48 bases framed from the first base. The sequence links TRBV9 to TRBJ1-1; possibly the D gene is TRBD1, per 6 matching bases. Input material: a population of CD138-negative cells sorted from bone marrow. The label giving this sample's cell subset or site can be read as: bone marrow mononuclear cells depleted of CD138+ plasma/myeloma cells by negative magnetic selection. This receptor was identified in a donor at least 40 years old with multiple myeloma. The base sequence is TGTGCCAGCAGCGAGGCGACAGGTTTACAATCCGCTGAAGCTTTCTTT. Translated, it gives CASSEATGLQSAEAFF.